In its sample, the clone carrying this T cell receptor (beta chain) was seen a few times. Its specificity is not known. This record comes from a study of T cell repertoires in cytomegalovirus infection. Study at large: Recently identified HLA-C-restricted and well-studied HLA-B-restricted CMV epitopes were used.

V was trimmed by 0 bases and J by 2 bases, leaving 11 bases between them. CDR1 and CDR2 from the germline V gene are SGHAT and FQNNGV. This CDR3 is built from 15 residues. TCRdb reanalysed the reads using MiXCR and keeps one entry per CDR3 protein. The sample shows 680,000 or so distinct CDR3 sequences, roughly 33% of them seen only once. General study points: There were carriers of CMV plus the relevant HLA, and cumulative public TCR beta family frequency identified them. Across the ex vivo response, the dominant clonotypes were HLA-C-restricted CMV-specific TCR beta clonotypes.

This clonotype was obtained from a human donor in good health (CMV status not recorded). Some clones in this sample may be carry-over from other donors' samples. Source: cultured PBMCs, taken from culture after CMV antigen stimulation. The chain employs TRBV11-2 and TRBJ2-7; D could derive from TRBD1 or TRBD2 (5 bases each). Here the CDR3 reads CASSLEAGTAYEQYF. CDR3 DNA: TGTGCCAGCAGCTTAGAAGCCGGGACCGCCTACGAGCAGTACTTC.